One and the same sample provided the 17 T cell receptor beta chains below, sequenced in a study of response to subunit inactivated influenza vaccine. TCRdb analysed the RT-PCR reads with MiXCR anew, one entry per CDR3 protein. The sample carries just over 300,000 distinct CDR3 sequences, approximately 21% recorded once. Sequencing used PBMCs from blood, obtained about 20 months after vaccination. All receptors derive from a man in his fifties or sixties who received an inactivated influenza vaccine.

CDR3 nucleotide sequence: TGTGCCAGCAGTTACGGGACAGGGAATGGCTACACCTTC. This codes for CASSYGTGNGYTF. The chain uses TRBV6-2 or TRBV6-3 and TRBJ1-2; 9 bases match TRBD1. Germline values: CDR1 MNHEY, CDR2 SVGEGT. The J segment lost 6 bases and the V segment lost 2 bases, leaving 1 base of the junction unmatched. This CDR3 comprises 13 residues.

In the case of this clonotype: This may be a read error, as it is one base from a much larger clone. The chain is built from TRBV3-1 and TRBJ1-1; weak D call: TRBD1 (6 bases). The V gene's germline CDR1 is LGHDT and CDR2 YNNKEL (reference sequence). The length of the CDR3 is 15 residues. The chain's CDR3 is CASSQGLSGGTEALF. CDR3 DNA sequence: TGTGCCAGCAGCCAAGGATTATCGGGGGGCACTGAAGCTTTATTT.

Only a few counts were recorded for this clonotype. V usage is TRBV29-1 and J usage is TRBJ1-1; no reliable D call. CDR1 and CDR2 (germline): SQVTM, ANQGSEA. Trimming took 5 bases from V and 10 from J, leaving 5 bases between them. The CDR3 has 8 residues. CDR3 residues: CSVPGAFF. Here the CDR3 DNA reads TGCAGCGTTCCGGGAGCTTTCTTT.

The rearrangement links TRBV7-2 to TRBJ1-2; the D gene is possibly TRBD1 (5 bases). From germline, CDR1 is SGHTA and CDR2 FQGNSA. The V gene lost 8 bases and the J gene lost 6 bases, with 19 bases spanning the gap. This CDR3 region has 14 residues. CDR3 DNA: TGTGCCAGCGGCCCCCAAGTGGCAGGGAATGGCTACACCTTC. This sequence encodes CASGPQVAGNGYTF.

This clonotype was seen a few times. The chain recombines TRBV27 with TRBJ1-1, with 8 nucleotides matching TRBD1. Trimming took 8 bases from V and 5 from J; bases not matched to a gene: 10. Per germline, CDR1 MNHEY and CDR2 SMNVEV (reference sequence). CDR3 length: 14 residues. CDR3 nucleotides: TGTGCCAGCCAACAGGGGGTCATGTGGACTGAAGCTTTCTTT. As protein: CASQQGVMWTEAFF.

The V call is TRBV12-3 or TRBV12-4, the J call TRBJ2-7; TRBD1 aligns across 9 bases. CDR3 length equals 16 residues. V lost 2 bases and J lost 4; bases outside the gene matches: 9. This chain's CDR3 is CASSLSSGQGLYEQYF. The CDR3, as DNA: TGTGCCAGCAGTTTAAGTTCGGGACAGGGCCTATACGAGCAGTACTTC.

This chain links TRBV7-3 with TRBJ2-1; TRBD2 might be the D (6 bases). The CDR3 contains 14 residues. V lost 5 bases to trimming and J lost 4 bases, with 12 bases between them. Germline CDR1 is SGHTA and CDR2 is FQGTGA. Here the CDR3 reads CASSPGATYNEQFF. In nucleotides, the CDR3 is TGTGCCAGCAGCCCGGGAGCGACGTACAATGAGCAGTTCTTC.

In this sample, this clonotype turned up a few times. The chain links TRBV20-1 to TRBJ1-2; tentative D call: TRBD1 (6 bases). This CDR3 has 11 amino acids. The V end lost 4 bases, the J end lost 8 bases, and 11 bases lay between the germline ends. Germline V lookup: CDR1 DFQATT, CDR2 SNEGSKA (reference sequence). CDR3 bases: TGCAGTGCTACTAGGGGGGGAGGCTACACCTTC. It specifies CSATRGGGYTF.

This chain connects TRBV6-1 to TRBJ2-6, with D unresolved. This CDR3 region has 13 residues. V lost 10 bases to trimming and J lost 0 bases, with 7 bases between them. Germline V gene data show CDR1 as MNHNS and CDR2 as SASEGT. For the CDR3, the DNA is TGTGCCACTTCGGTCTCTGGGGCCAACGTCCTGACTTTC. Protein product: CATSVSGANVLTF.

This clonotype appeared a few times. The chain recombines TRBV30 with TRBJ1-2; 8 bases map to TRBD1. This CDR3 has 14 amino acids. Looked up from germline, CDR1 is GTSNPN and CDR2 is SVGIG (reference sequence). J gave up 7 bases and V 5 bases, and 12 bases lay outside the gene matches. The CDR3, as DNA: TGTGCCTGGCTTAGGCAGGGGGCGCCTAGTGGCTACACCTTC. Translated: CAWLRQGAPSGYTF.

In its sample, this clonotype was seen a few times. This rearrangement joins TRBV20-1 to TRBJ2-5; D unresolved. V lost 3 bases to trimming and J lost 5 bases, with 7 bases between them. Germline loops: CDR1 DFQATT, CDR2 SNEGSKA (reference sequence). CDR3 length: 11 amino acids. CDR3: CSASSQETQYF. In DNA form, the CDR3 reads TGCAGTGCTAGTAGCCAGGAGACCCAGTACTTC.

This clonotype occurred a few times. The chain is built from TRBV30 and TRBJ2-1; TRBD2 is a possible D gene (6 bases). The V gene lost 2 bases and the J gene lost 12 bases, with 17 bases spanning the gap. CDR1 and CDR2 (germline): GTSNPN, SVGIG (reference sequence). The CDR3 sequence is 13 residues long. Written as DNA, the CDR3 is TGTGCCTGGAGTACCTGGGACTCCCTCCGGCAGTTCTTC. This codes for CAWSTWDSLRQFF.

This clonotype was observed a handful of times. The CDR3, as DNA: TGTGCCAGCTCAAAAACAGGGTTTTCGAATGAGCAGTTCTTC. This encodes CASSKTGFSNEQFF. This chain uses TRBV18 with TRBJ2-1; tentatively, D is TRBD1 (6 bases). Germline CDR1 KGHSH, CDR2 LQKENI. The CDR3 consists of 14 residues. Trimming removed 5 bases at V and 7 bases at J, with 15 bases between.

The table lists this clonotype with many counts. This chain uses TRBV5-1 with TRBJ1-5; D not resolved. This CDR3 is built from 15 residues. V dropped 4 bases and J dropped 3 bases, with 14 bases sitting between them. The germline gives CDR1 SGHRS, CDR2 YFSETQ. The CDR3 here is CASSPSGVLNQPQHF. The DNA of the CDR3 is TGCGCCAGCAGCCCTTCCGGGGTCCTCAATCAGCCCCAGCATTTT.

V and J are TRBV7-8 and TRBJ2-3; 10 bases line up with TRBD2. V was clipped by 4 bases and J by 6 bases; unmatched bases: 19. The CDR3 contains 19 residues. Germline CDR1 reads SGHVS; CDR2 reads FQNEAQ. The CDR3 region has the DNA TGTGCCAGCAGCTCCCCTCGACTGTGGGCTAGCGGGAGTCGGGATACGCAGTATTTT. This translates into CASSSPRLWASGSRDTQYF.

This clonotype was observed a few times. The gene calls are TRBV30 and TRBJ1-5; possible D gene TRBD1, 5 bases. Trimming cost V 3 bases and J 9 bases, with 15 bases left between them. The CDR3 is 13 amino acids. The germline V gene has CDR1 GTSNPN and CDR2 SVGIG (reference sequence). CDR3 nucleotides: TGTGCCTGGAGGCAGGGATTCTTCGCGCCCCAGCATTTT. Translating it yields CAWRQGFFAPQHF.

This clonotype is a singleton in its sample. The CDR3 DNA reads as TGTGCCAGCAGCCAACAAGCGGGGGATACGCAGTATTTT. This translates into CASSQQAGDTQYF. This chain links TRBV7-6 with TRBJ2-3; 7 nucleotides align to TRBD2. Germline V gives CDR1 SGHVS, CDR2 FNYEAQ. CDR3 length: 13 residues. Unmatched junction bases numbered 5, after V lost 5 bases and J lost 6 bases.